What follows are 31 T cell receptor beta chains derived from one specimen sequenced in a study of T cell clonality in common variable immunodeficiency. Study-wide results and caveats: Fewer deletions and N-nucleotide insertions were reportedly seen in common variable immunodeficiency TCR beta sequences.

Profiling relied on immunoSEQ multiplex PCR, and the TCRdb table lists in-frame clones only, not all of them. The profile covers 30,000 to 40,000 clones, none occurring a single time. These receptors' targets are unknown. The sequenced sample consisted of peripheral blood mononuclear cells. Every receptor here comes from a human donor with common variable immunodeficiency.

At least ten counts were recorded for this clone. The CDR3 here is CASRQGGFEQYF. Partial CDR3 DNA: TGTGCCAGCAGACAAGGAGGGTTCGAG. The chain joins TRBV2 to TRBJ2-7; possibly TRBD2 for D (6 bases). The read comes to an end 3 residues before the CDR3 does, leaving the germline J gene to fill in the end. Trimming shortened V by 6 bases and J by 6 bases, and 12 bases separated the two germline ends. This CDR3 is 12 amino acids long. Germline CDR1 is SNHLY and CDR2 is FYNNEI.

A note on this clone: The read finishes 3 residues shy of the CDR3 end, and the germline J gene is used to complete it. This chain connects TRBV18 to TRBJ2-1; 10 bases map to TRBD2. The J segment lost 4 bases and the V segment lost 3 bases, leaving 9 bases of the junction unmatched. CDR1 KGHSH and CDR2 LQKENI come from the germline V gene. This CDR3 is built from 17 residues. The DNA read from the CDR3 is TGTGCCAGCTCACCTCCTCAGCGGGGGGGCCCTTACAATGAG. This translates into CASSPPQRGGPYNE. From start to end, the CDR3 is CASSPPQRGGPYNEQFF.

This clone appeared many times. The read comes to an end 3 residues before the CDR3 does, leaving the germline J gene to fill in the end. The chain carries TRBV2 and TRBJ1-4; TRBD1 is a possible D gene (6 bases). The germline V and J ends were trimmed by 3 bases and 8 bases, with 13 bases remaining between them. The germline CDR1 and CDR2 sequences are SNHLY and FYNNEI. CDR3 size: 14 residues. CDR3 DNA (partial): TGTGCCAGCAGTGAGCTGGACAGAGGGGAAAAA. Translated: CASSELDRGEK. The entire CDR3 sequence reads CASSELDRGEKLFF. Full variable domain (rest looked up from reference TRBV2 and TRBJ1-4): EPEVTQTPSHQVTQMGQEVILRCVPISNHLYFYWYRQILGQKVEFLVSFYNNEISEKSEIFDDQFSVERPDGSNFTLKIRSTKLEDSAMYFCASSELDRGEKLFFGSGTQLSVL.

The sample holds many counts of this clone. The read ends 3 residues early relative to the CDR3; the germline J gene fills the gap. The chain uses TRBV5-1 and TRBJ2-3; D possibly corresponds to TRBD1 (5 bases). Germline V gives CDR1 SGHRS, CDR2 YFSETQ. The CDR3 is made up of 16 amino acids. Between the trimmed V and J ends, which lost 0 bases and 2 bases, there was a span of 13 bases. The CDR3 spells CASSLAAWGPTDTQYF. The sequenced CDR3 bases are TGCGCCAGCAGCTTGGCCGCGTGGGGCCCCACAGATACG.

This clone showed up just a few times. The missing CDR3 end, 3 residues past where the read stops, is filled in from the germline J gene. The genes are TRBV2 and TRBJ2-5; 12 bases are shared with TRBD2. Germline values: CDR1 SNHLY, CDR2 FYNNEI. V shed 5 bases, J shed 7 bases, and the junction held 11 bases outside the gene matches. The CDR3 runs 16 residues. The sequenced CDR3 bases are TGTGCCAGCAGTTCGGCCGGGACTAGCGGGCTCAGGACC. This codes for CASSSAGTSGLRT. The CDR3, in full, reads CASSSAGTSGLRTQYF.

This clone has only a few counts. With the read ending 3 residues before the CDR3 end, the germline J gene is used to fill in that end. The V gene is TRBV29-1, the J gene TRBJ1-2; 8 nucleotides align to TRBD1. Germline CDR1 and CDR2: SQVTM and ANQGSEA. The CDR3 has 12 residues. CDR3 amino acids: CSVPGPGQDYTF. Partial CDR3 DNA: TGCAGCGTGCCGGGCCCGGGACAGGAC.

This clone has just a few counts. Sequencing ends 3 residues short of the CDR3 end; the germline J gene provides the rest. The chain carries TRBV19 and TRBJ2-3; D is unresolved. The CDR3 contains 12 residues. The V gene lost 1 base and the J gene lost 6 bases, with 5 bases spanning the gap. In germline, CDR1 is LNHDA, CDR2 SQIVND (reference sequence). The sequenced CDR3 bases are TGTGCCAGTAGTATAGGTCCGGATACG. Protein sequence: CASSIGPDT. In full, the CDR3 is CASSIGPDTQYF.

This clone has only a few counts. Read data end 3 residues before the CDR3 end; the end is taken from the germline J gene. V usage is TRBV2 and J usage is TRBJ1-2; 10 positions agree with TRBD1. The CDR3 contains 13 residues. The germline CDR1 and CDR2 sequences are SNHLY and FYNNEI. J was trimmed by 6 bases and V by 5 bases; bases with no gene match: 3. This CDR3 reads CASSLDRGNGYTF. The covered CDR3 bases are TGTGCCAGCAGTCTGGACAGGGGGAATGGC.

This clone was counted between two and nine times. The read ends 3 residues shy of where the CDR3 ends; the end is completed using the germline J gene. The J gene is TRBJ1-1, the V gene TRBV19, with 7 bases that match TRBD1. Germline V lookup: CDR1 LNHDA, CDR2 SQIVND (reference sequence). The CDR3 spans 13 residues. Here the CDR3 reads CASSRQGEKRAFF. The DNA read from the CDR3 is TGTGCCAGTAGTAGACAGGGTGAGAAGCGG.

This clone was seen many times. The read stops 3 residues short of the end of the CDR3; the missing end is completed from the germline J gene. The V call is TRBV30, the J call TRBJ1-1; perhaps TRBD1 as D (5 bases). This CDR3 region has 16 residues. The V gene lost 3 bases and the J gene lost 3 bases, with 20 bases spanning the gap. Germline loops: CDR1 GTSNPN, CDR2 SVGIG (reference sequence). The CDR3 DNA, read in part, is TGTGCCTGGAGCCCTCAGGGAACAGAAATATACACTGAA. It codes for CAWSPQGTEIYTE. From start to end, the CDR3 is CAWSPQGTEIYTEAFF.

This clone appeared many times. The CDR3: CASSPGTGNYNEQFF. The covered CDR3 bases are TGTGCCAGTAGTCCCGGGACAGGGAACTACAATGAG. V and J are TRBV19 and TRBJ2-1; 9 nucleotides match TRBD1. The read stops 3 residues short of the end of the CDR3; the missing end is completed from the germline J gene. This CDR3 spans 15 amino acids. Per germline, CDR1 LNHDA and CDR2 SQIVND (reference sequence). V dropped 5 bases and J dropped 3; count of bases not matched to a gene: 5.

Many counts were recorded for this clone. The CDR3 goes on 3 residues after the read ends, and that part is filled in from the germline J gene. V usage is TRBV14 and J usage is TRBJ2-7; TRBD1 matches at 11 bases. The CDR3 has 15 residues. Germline V CDR1 and CDR2: SGHDN, FVKESK. Trimming took 4 bases from V and 3 from J; bases not matched to a gene: 5. The CDR3 loop reads CASSPWTGGDYEQYF. The CDR3 bases that were read are TGTGCCAGCAGCCCATGGACAGGGGGCGACTACGAG.

A remark on this clone: The read gets to within 3 residues of the CDR3 end, and the germline J gene fills in the rest. V gene TRBV11-2 combines with J gene TRBJ2-7, with D possibly TRBD1 on 6 matching bases. CDR1 and CDR2 (germline): SGHAT, FQNNGV. The V end lost 1 base, the J end lost 6 bases, and 16 bases lay between the germline ends. The CDR3 is 15 residues long. CDR3 sequence: CASSLGPTGGSEQYF. The CDR3 DNA, read in part, is TGTGCCAGCAGCTTAGGCCCGACAGGTGGTTCCGAG.

Points on this clone: The CDR3 is cut off 3 residues early in the read; its end comes from the germline J gene. The chain has TRBV19 and TRBJ1-1, with 12 positions matching TRBD1. The CDR3 covers 19 residues. Germline assignment: CDR1 LNHDA and CDR2 SQIVND (reference sequence). Trimming removed 4 bases from V and 2 bases from J; junction bases left unmatched: 14. The CDR3 reads CASSTRDRGRGAGNTEAFF. The CDR3 DNA, read in part, is TGTGCCAGTAGTACGCGGGACAGGGGGCGCGGTGCCGGTAACACTGAA. Supplemented by reference TRBV19 and TRBJ1-1, the full variable domain reads DGGITQSPKYLFRKEGQNVTLSCEQNLNHDAMYWYRQDPGQGLRLIYYSQIVNDFQKGDIAEGYSVSREKKESFPLTVTSAQKNPTAFYLCASSTRDRGRGAGNTEAFFGQGTRLTVV.

The sample holds many counts of this clone. The DNA ends 3 residues before the CDR3 does, and the rest of the CDR3 is filled in from the germline J gene. The V gene is TRBV9, the J gene TRBJ1-6; 11 positions agree with TRBD1. Trimming took 4 bases from V and 11 from J; bases not matched to a gene: 5. Germline V CDR1 and CDR2: SGDLS, YYNGEE. The CDR3 extends over 14 amino acids. The DNA read from the CDR3 is TGTGCCAGCAGCTCCCGGGACAGGGGGACACCC. Encoded protein: CASSSRDRGTP. The full CDR3 protein reads CASSSRDRGTPLHF.

A note on this clone: The read comes to an end 3 residues before the CDR3 does, leaving the germline J gene to fill in the end. The chain couples TRBV2 to TRBJ2-3, with D perhaps assigned TRBD1 or TRBD2 (5 bases each). CDR1 SNHLY and CDR2 FYNNEI come from the germline V gene. This CDR3 contains 16 residues. V was cut by 4 bases and J by 4 bases, with 18 bases left in between. The CDR3 DNA, read in part, is TGTGCCAGCAGTGTCCAGGGAGCGTATGAGGCAGATACG. It encodes CASSVQGAYEADT. The full CDR3 protein reads CASSVQGAYEADTQYF.

The table lists this clone with a few counts. The sequenced fragment ends 3 residues before the CDR3 boundary, so the rest is inferred from the germline J gene. The rearrangement joins TRBV7-3 to TRBJ1-2, with D maybe TRBD1 (5 bases). CDR1 and CDR2 from the germline V gene are SGHTA and FQGTGA. V shed 5 bases and J shed 7 bases, with 14 bases lying between them. CDR3 length: 13 amino acids. CDR3 sequence reads: CASSPAGGSGYTF. The sequenced CDR3 bases are TGTGCCAGCAGCCCGGCGGGGGGGAGTGGC.

This clone has ten or more counts. The read halts 3 residues ahead of the CDR3 end, with the missing end drawn from the germline J gene. The rearrangement uses TRBV2 and TRBJ1-3; the match to TRBD1 covers 9 bases. This CDR3 spans 15 amino acids. Germline CDR1 is SNHLY and CDR2 is FYNNEI. V lost 6 bases and J lost 4; bases outside the gene matches: 7. The covered CDR3 bases are TGTGCCAGCAGCCGTAACAGGGGGCCCGGAAACACC. Translation gives CASSRNRGPGNT. The whole CDR3 region reads CASSRNRGPGNTIYF.

With regard to this clone: The read falls 3 residues short of the CDR3 end, and the missing part is taken from the germline J gene. The chain links TRBV7-8 to TRBJ2-7, with 10 bases that match TRBD2. After removal of 6 bases from V and 3 bases from J, the junction contained 8 bases not matched to a gene. Germline V lookup: CDR1 SGHVS, CDR2 FQNEAQ. This CDR3 is 15 amino acids long. This chain's CDR3 is CASSPSGGASYEQYF. Incomplete CDR3 DNA: TGTGCCAGCAGTCCGAGCGGGGGGGCCAGCTACGAG. The complete variable domain, with remaining parts taken from reference TRBV7-8 and TRBJ2-7, reads GAGVSQSPRYKVAKRGQDVALRCDPISGHVSLFWYQQALGQGPEFLTYFQNEAQLDKSGLPSDRFFAERPEGSVSTLKIQRTQQEDSAVYLCASSPSGGASYEQYFGPGTRLTVT.

In its sample, this clone is medium-sized (0.01 to 0.1%). The read falls 3 residues short of the CDR3 end, and the missing part is taken from the germline J gene. The genes are TRBV5-5 and TRBJ1-3; TRBD1 aligns across 8 bases. From germline, CDR1 is SGHKS and CDR2 YYEKEE (reference sequence). The V and J ends lost 4 bases and 2 bases, in that order; junction bases with no gene match: 2. CDR3 length: 14 amino acids. The part of the CDR3 DNA that was read is TGTGCCAGCAGCACAGGGGGAACTGGAAACACC. This sequence encodes CASSTGGTGNT. The whole CDR3 is CASSTGGTGNTIYF.

This clone was seen many times. With the read ending 3 residues before the CDR3 end, the germline J gene is used to fill in that end. The chain has TRBV29-1 and TRBJ1-1; TRBD1 matches 9 bases. There are 15 residues in the CDR3. With 3 bases clipped from V and 5 bases from J, the junction kept 10 bases outside the gene matches. In germline, CDR1 is SQVTM, CDR2 ANQGSEA. CDR3 bases read: TGCAGCGTTGAGAAAACCGGGACAGGGATGACTGAA. Protein: CSVEKTGTGMTE. The whole CDR3 reads CSVEKTGTGMTEAFF.

Comments on this clone: At one end, the junction sequence differs from germline, possibly due to a read error. The read ends 3 residues shy of where the CDR3 ends; the end is completed using the germline J gene. The chain has TRBV7-7 and TRBJ1-3; the match to TRBD1 covers 8 bases. From germline, CDR1 is SSHAT and CDR2 FNYEAQ (reference sequence). This CDR3 has 14 residues. The CDR3 spells CASSPGTGGNTIYF. The DNA read from the CDR3 is TGTGCTAGCAGCCCCGGGACAGGCGGAAACACC.

A note on this clone: Read coverage stops 3 residues before the CDR3 terminus; the germline J gene supplies the remainder. This chain links TRBV7-3 with TRBJ2-3, with 7 bases matching TRBD1. Trimming removed 5 bases from V and 1 base from J; junction bases left unmatched: 6. Germline values: CDR1 SGHTA, CDR2 FQGTGA. The CDR3 extends over 15 amino acids. CDR3 bases read: TGTGCCAGCAGCCCCCACAGGGGAGGCACAGATACG. The encoded protein is CASSPHRGGTDT. The full-length CDR3 reads as CASSPHRGGTDTQYF.

This clone appeared a few times. The read gets to within 3 residues of the CDR3 end, and the germline J gene fills in the rest. The chain uses TRBV2 and TRBJ2-5, with a weak D call TRBD1 (5 bases). The CDR3 is 13 residues long. Germline CDR1 is SNHLY and CDR2 is FYNNEI. Trimming left V 7 bases short and J 1 base short, with 10 bases between. CDR3 sequence: CASKFDSQETQYF. The DNA read from the CDR3 is TGTGCCAGCAAGTTCGACAGCCAAGAGACC.

This clone was seen many times. Coverage ceases 3 residues before the CDR3 finishes, and the germline J gene fills in the end. V gene TRBV30 combines with J gene TRBJ2-7, with 7 bases matching TRBD1. The CDR3 is 14 residues long. The trim removed 0 bases at V and 6 bases at J, leaving 8 bases unmatched. Germline loops: CDR1 GTSNPN, CDR2 SVGIG (reference sequence). The CDR3 loop is CAWSVLRGRLEQYF. CDR3 bases read: TGTGCCTGGAGTGTACTGAGGGGGCGGCTCGAG. Supplemented by reference TRBV30 and TRBJ2-7, the full variable domain reads SQTIHQWPATLVQPVGSPLSLECTVEGTSNPNLYWYRQAAGRGLQLLFYSVGIGQISSEVPQNLSASRPQDRQFILSSKKLLLSDSGFYLCAWSVLRGRLEQYFGPGTRLTVT.

In its sample, this clone was seen a few times. Read coverage stops 3 residues before the CDR3 terminus; the germline J gene supplies the remainder. The chain has TRBV19 and TRBJ2-5, with 12 bases fitting TRBD1. This CDR3 contains 16 residues. Germline V gene sequence: CDR1 LNHDA, CDR2 SQIVND (reference sequence). Trimming removed 4 bases from V and 5 bases from J; junction bases left unmatched: 8. CDR3 bases read: TGTGCCAGTAGTAGCCGGGACAGGGGGCCGCAGGAGACC. Protein: CASSSRDRGPQET. The complete CDR3 reads CASSSRDRGPQETQYF.

In this sample, this clone turned up a few times. The CDR3 end is not reached by the read, which stops 3 residues before it; the germline J gene fills it in. V gene TRBV4-2 combines with J gene TRBJ2-7; TRBD2 matches 8 bases. With V trimmed by 0 bases and J by 6 bases, 10 bases remained unmatched. Germline V gene data show CDR1 as LGHNA and CDR2 as YNFKEQ. This CDR3 comprises 16 residues. Partial CDR3 DNA: TGTGCCAGCAGCCAAGAACGGGCGGGGGGCCGGGGCGAG. Its translation is CASSQERAGGRGE. The full CDR3 reads CASSQERAGGRGEQYF.

In its sample, this clone was seen a few times. The read is 3 residues too short to cover the CDR3 end, so that end is filled in from the germline J gene. This chain links TRBV2 with TRBJ2-7, with TRBD1 identical over 8 bases. Germline CDR1 SNHLY, CDR2 FYNNEI. This CDR3 is 13 amino acids long. Trimming at V came to 7 bases and at J to 3 bases, leaving 5 bases not matched to a gene. CDR3 region: CASTDRGDYEQYF. CDR3 bases read: TGTGCCAGCACTGACAGGGGTGACTACGAG.

Notes on this clone: The CDR3 is cut off 3 residues early in the read; its end comes from the germline J gene. The chain couples TRBV20-1 to TRBJ2-5; 7 nucleotides line up with TRBD2. Germline values: CDR1 DFQATT, CDR2 SNEGSKA (reference sequence). J lost 5 bases, V lost 3 bases, and 9 bases had no gene match. The CDR3 is 14 residues long. CDR3 in amino acids: CSASRTSAGETQYF. The DNA read from the CDR3 is TGCAGTGCTAGTCGTACTAGCGCGGGGGAGACC.

The sample holds a few counts of this clone. The read gets to within 3 residues of the CDR3 end, and the germline J gene fills in the rest. The V call is TRBV18, the J call TRBJ1-4, with no clear D. The ends were cut back, 1 base at V and 8 bases at J, with 8 bases in the middle. This CDR3 spans 13 amino acids. Germline V lookup: CDR1 KGHSH, CDR2 LQKENI. The sequenced CDR3 bases are TGTGCCAGCTCACCACAGGGTGGAGAAAAA. It translates to CASSPQGGEK. The whole CDR3 is CASSPQGGEKLFF.

This clone was detected a few times. With the read ending 3 residues before the CDR3 end, the germline J gene is used to fill in that end. This sequence joins TRBV7-2 and TRBJ1-5; tentatively, D is TRBD1 (5 bases). This CDR3 has 15 residues. Trimming pared 5 bases from V and 3 bases from J, leaving 14 bases between. The germline gives CDR1 SGHTA, CDR2 FQGNSA. Incomplete CDR3 DNA: TGTGCCAGCAGCACGGGGGGATCCCTCAATCAGCCC. Translation: CASSTGGSLNQP. The entire CDR3 is CASSTGGSLNQPQHF.